The present T cell receptor beta chain was sequenced within a study of blood T cell repertoires in COVID-19. Libraries were prepared by immunoSEQ multiplex PCR; TCRdb keeps only in-frame clonotypes and omits some of them. The sample consists of some 180,000 clones, 82% of them appearing once. This clone was counted between two and nine times. Trimming at V came to 3 bases and at J to 9 bases, leaving 7 bases not matched to a gene. Germline V gene sequence: CDR1 DFQATT, CDR2 SNEGSKA (reference sequence). The CDR3 has 15 amino acids. Source material: peripheral blood. This TCR was sampled from an older woman with COVID-19, enrolled during active disease. The chain couples TRBV20-1 to TRBJ2-1; TRBD2 agrees at 14 bases. Here the CDR3 reads CSASKAGLAGGEQFF. The CDR3 region has the DNA TGCAGTGCTAGTAAGGCCGGACTAGCGGGGGGTGAGCAGTTCTTC.